This TCR beta chain emerged from a study of metastatic and nonmetastatic thyroid tumors. The wider study: Repertoire data that came from the blood and tumor or nodule tissue of malignant and benign thyroid patients were compared. Study findings and constraints: Benign nodules reportedly had significantly lower TCR beta diversity than malignant thyroid tumors in blood and tumor.

With regard to this clone: The antigen is undetermined.

Original handling: Clinicopathological groups of papillary thyroid cancer showed CDR3 differences that were used to build a distant-metastasis classifier. With MiXCR, TCRdb called clones anew from the PCR reads. TCRdb, rather than the study authors, made the V and J calls. Of around 9,000 clones in the sample, roughly 40% were seen once. Each patient went into thyroid surgery without having received any treatment. Per the germline V gene, CDR1 is SNHLY and CDR2 is FYNNEI. The CDR3 runs 13 residues. The junction had 6 bases not matched to a gene; V was cut back by 6 bases and J by 5 bases. The TCR originated in a male donor with papillary thyroid cancer or a benign thyroid nodule (not recorded which). Some clones in this sample may be carry-over from other donors' samples. The sequenced sample was tumor tissue. The rearrangement joins TRBV2 to TRBJ1-1; 7 bases align to TRBD1. For the CDR3, the DNA is TGTGCCAGCAGGCAGGGGGTTGGTACTGAAGCTTTCTTT. It translates to CASRQGVGTEAFF.